This T cell receptor beta chain was found in a study of blood T cell repertoires in COVID-19. Study-level background: Acute and convalescent COVID-19 samples came from the United States, Italy and Spain. The analysed material was cDNA or gDNA that came from T cells, B-cell-depleted T cells, or PBMCs.

Original handling: Estimates of nucleated cell counts were drawn from the amplification of reference gene primers. Sequencing was performed with immunoSEQ multiplex PCR; in TCRdb, only in-frame clones are kept and a portion is missing. V and J calls and clone size are given by that table; D and trimming were obtained from the DNA. This sample has around 150,000 clones, with 81% found just once. In germline, CDR1 is LNHDA, CDR2 SQIVND (reference sequence). V gave up 1 base and J gave up 7 bases, with 11 bases separating them. The CDR3 sequence is 13 residues long. The sequence was obtained from a woman in her sixties or seventies with active or convalescent COVID-19. V is TRBV19 and J is TRBJ2-7; no firm D call. Sequenced material: peripheral blood. CDR3 protein: CASSIGVEKEQYF. CDR3 bases: TGTGCCAGTAGTATAGGAGTCGAGAAAGAGCAGTACTTC.